A selection of T cell receptor beta chains follows, all from one sample in a study of cytomegalovirus exposure and HLA in healthy donors. Repertoires were generated with immunoSEQ multiplex PCR, while TCRdb's copy carries only in-frame clones and drops some. The sample carries approximately 130,000 clones, around 85% recorded once. Sequenced sample: PBMCs. The receptor source for this set is a woman aged 30 to 39 in good health and CMV-seropositive. Each CDR3 is given with its conserved first and last residue. The D gene is left open where the match is weak. The size of a clone is reported for some rows only, either as once, few or many, or as a class for expanded clones.

TRBD2	.	TRBV29-1	TRBJ2-1	TGCAGCGTTAAGGGACTAGCTGTCAATGAGCAGTTCTTC	CSVKGLAVNEQFF
TRBD2	.	TRBV9	TRBJ2-3	TGTGCCAGCAGCGTTAGCGGGGCTAGCACAGATACGCAGTATTTT	CASSVSGASTDTQYF
TRBD1	few	TRBV30	TRBJ1-4	TGTGCCTGGAGTGTTTGGAGGGGGCGCGAAAAACTGTTTTTT	CAWSVWRGREKLFF
TRBD1	.	TRBV30	TRBJ2-7	TGTGCCTGGAGTCATGGACAGGGAGTTAACGAGCAGTACTTC	CAWSHGQGVNEQYF
TRBD2	.	TRBV7-9	TRBJ2-3	TGTGCCAGCAGCGCAGGACTAGCGGGGGGGCAACATGGGGATACGCAGTATTTT	CASSAGLAGGQHGDTQYF
.	.	TRBV2	TRBJ2-3	TGTGCCAGCGAGGTAGGGACACCTAATTCAGCCCCGGAGTATTTT	CASEVGTPNSAPEYF
TRBD1	.	TRBV10-3	TRBJ1-2	TGTGCCATCAGGGCACAGGGGGAGGACTATGGCTACACCTTC	CAIRAQGEDYGYTF
.	few	TRBV30	TRBJ2-5	TGTGCCTGGAGCCCGGGAGTCCCCGAGGAGGTCCAGTACTTC	CAWSPGVPEEVQYF
TRBD1	once	TRBV27	TRBJ2-7	TGTGCCAGCAGTTCGACAGGGAGCTCCTACGAGCAGTACTTC	CASSSTGSSYEQYF
TRBD1	.	TRBV5-1	TRBJ1-1	TGCGCCAGCAGCGAAAGACAGGGTGGTGGGGAAGCTTTCTTT	CASSERQGGGEAFF
TRBD1	.	TRBV28	TRBJ1-5	TGTGCCAGCAGCGATGGACAGGGGGGACAGCCCCAGCATTTT	CASSDGQGGQPQHF
.	.	TRBV27	TRBJ1-1	TGTGCCAGCAGCCCTTACCAGGGGCGAGGTCTGAACACTGAAGCTTTCTTT	CASSPYQGRGLNTEAFF
.	.	TRBV30	TRBJ2-7	TGTGCCTGGAGTAGGGGCGGCTACGAGCAGTACTTC	CAWSRGGYEQYF
.	.	TRBV30	TRBJ2-3	TGTGCCTGGAGTGCCCTCGGGGGTTTCACAGATACGCAGTATTTT	CAWSALGGFTDTQYF
.	.	TRBV28	TRBJ1-1	TGTGCCAGCAGTTTATTCTCGAACACTGAAGCTTTCTTT	CASSLFSNTEAFF
TRBD2	.	TRBV27	TRBJ2-7	TGTGCCAGCAGCAACTTAGCGGGAGGGCCGATAAGCGAGCAGTACTTC	CASSNLAGGPISEQYF
.	.	TRBV9	TRBJ1-6	TGTGCCAGCAGCGTAGAGGCCTCCCGCTTTGGGGCCAATTCACCCCTCCACTTT	CASSVEASRFGANSPLHF
.	once	TRBV5-6	TRBJ2-7	TGTGCCAGCAGCCTCGGTGGGGGGAACGAGCAGTACTTC	CASSLGGGNEQYF
TRBD2	once	TRBV5-1	TRBJ2-5	TGCGCCAGCAGCTTGGAGACTAGCGGGGGGGAGACCCAGTACTTC	CASSLETSGGETQYF
.	.	TRBV15	TRBJ1-1	TGTGCCACCAGCACCCCTGACAAGTTGGACACTGAAGCTTTCTTT	CATSTPDKLDTEAFF
TRBD1	.	TRBV10-3	TRBJ2-1	TGTGCCATCACCGGGACAGGGGGATGGAATGAGCAGTTCTTC	CAITGTGGWNEQFF
.	.	TRBV27	TRBJ2-7	TGTGCCAGCAGACCGGCGGGGCTCTCCTACGAGCAGTACTTC	CASRPAGLSYEQYF
.	.	TRBV7-9	TRBJ2-3	TGTGCCAGCAGCTTAGTAGGCGGGAGCACAGATACGCAGTATTTT	CASSLVGGSTDTQYF
.	.	TRBV28	TRBJ2-5	TGTGCCAGCAGTGGACCAGGAGGTGGAGAGACCCAGTACTTC	CASSGPGGGETQYF
.	.	TRBV28	TRBJ2-7	TGTGCCAGCAGCCTCGTTTCCGGGTCCTACGAGCAGTACTTC	CASSLVSGSYEQYF
.	.	TRBV29-1	TRBJ2-5	TGCAGCGCCCGGAGCCAAGAGACCCAGTACTTC	CSARSQETQYF
.	.	TRBV7-2	TRBJ1-4	TGTGCCAGCAGCTTAGCGGGGGGGGAAAAACTGTTTTTT	CASSLAGGEKLFF
.	.	TRBV15	TRBJ2-2	TGTGCCACCAGCGCCGGGGGGCGGAACACCGGGGAGCTGTTTTTT	CATSAGGRNTGELFF
TRBD2	.	TRBV5-6	TRBJ2-7	TGTGCCAGCAGCGACCTAGGGGGACTAGCGGGCCTCTACGAGCAGTACTTC	CASSDLGGLAGLYEQYF
.	.	TRBV7-3	TRBJ1-1	TGTGCCAGCAGCTTAACGGGGCCGACTGAAGCTTTCTTT	CASSLTGPTEAFF
.	.	TRBV27	TRBJ2-3	TGTGCCAGCAGTTTAAACAGGGACACAGATACGCAGTATTTT	CASSLNRDTDTQYF
.	.	TRBV5-1	TRBJ1-2	TGCGCCAGCAGCACCCAGGACAGCCCAGGCTACACCTTC	CASSTQDSPGYTF
.	.	TRBV7-6	TRBJ2-3	TGTGCCAGCAGCTTAGATGGGGGCCGCACAGATACGCAGTATTTT	CASSLDGGRTDTQYF
.	.	TRBV7-9	TRBJ1-1	TGTGCCAGCAGCTCAGGACAGTCTGAAGCTTTCTTT	CASSSGQSEAFF
.	.	TRBV12-2	TRBJ2-1	TGTGCAAGTCGCACCCGAGGGCGGCAGCGCTCCTACAATGAGCAGTTCTTC	CASRTRGRQRSYNEQFF
.	.	TRBV5-1	TRBJ2-7	TGCGCCAGCAGTTCCTCTCCCAGCGCCCGCTCCTACGAGCAGTACTTC	CASSSSPSARSYEQYF
TRBD1	.	TRBV11-2	TRBJ1-2	TGTGCCAGCAGCTGGTCAGGGGGCTATGGCTACACCTTC	CASSWSGGYGYTF
TRBD2	once	TRBV7-7	TRBJ2-1	TGTGCTAGCAGCTTAGGGCTAGCGGTGGACAATGAGCAGTTCTTC	CASSLGLAVDNEQFF
.	.	TRBV7-9	TRBJ1-1	TGTTCCAGCAGCTCCACACGGAGTCGGCCTGAAGCTTTCTTT	CSSSSTRSRPEAFF
TRBD1	.	TRBV9	TRBJ1-2	TGTGCCAGCAGCGCTGAGGACAGGGGTGGCTACACCTTC	CASSAEDRGGYTF
TRBD1	.	TRBV6-1	TRBJ2-1	TGTGCCAGCAGCCGGGACAGAATTTATGAGCAGTTCTTC	CASSRDRIYEQFF
.	.	TRBV27	TRBJ1-1	TGTGCCAGCAGTTTTGGCCCCGATTTTGTGGTGGCTGAAGCTTTCTTT	CASSFGPDFVVAEAFF
.	.	TRBV7-9	TRBJ1-2	TGTGCCAGCAGCTCCTCCTGGCTTCCCTATGGCTACACCTTC	CASSSSWLPYGYTF
.	.	TRBV4-1	TRBJ2-3	TGCGCCAGCAGCCGGGGGGAGGTGAGGCGGGGCACAGATACGCAGTATTTT	CASSRGEVRRGTDTQYF
TRBD2	.	TRBV11-2	TRBJ2-7	TGTGCCAGCAGCCCCAGGACTAGCGGGAGGAGGAACGAGCAGTACTTC	CASSPRTSGRRNEQYF
TRBD2	.	TRBV10-3	TRBJ2-1	TGTGCCATCAGTGAGAGTGGGCGCGGGAGCAATGAGCAGTTCTTC	CAISESGRGSNEQFF
.	.	TRBV5-4	TRBJ1-1	TGTGCCAGCAGTTCTACTTATAACACTGAAGCTTTCTTT	CASSSTYNTEAFF
.	.	TRBV4-1	TRBJ2-1	TGCGCCAGCAGCCAAGATGGAGGGGGCTCTAAGAACAATGAGCAGTTCTTC	CASSQDGGGSKNNEQFF
.	.	TRBV5-1	TRBJ1-2	TGCGCCAGCAGCGAAGACACAGTTGGCTACACCTTC	CASSEDTVGYTF
.	.	TRBV6-1	TRBJ1-5	TGTGCCAGCAGATCAGGGAGGGACAATCAGCCCCAGCATTTT	CASRSGRDNQPQHF
.	.	TRBV2	TRBJ1-3	TGTGCCAGCGGACAGAGCTCTGGAAACACCATATATTTT	CASGQSSGNTIYF
TRBD1	once	TRBV7-9	TRBJ2-3	TGTGCCAGCAGTCCGGGACAGGGGGGTGGTACAGATACGCAGTATTTT	CASSPGQGGGTDTQYF
.	.	TRBV9	TRBJ1-2	TGTGCCAGCAGCCCTGTGGGCAGTTTCTACTATGGCTACACCTTC	CASSPVGSFYYGYTF